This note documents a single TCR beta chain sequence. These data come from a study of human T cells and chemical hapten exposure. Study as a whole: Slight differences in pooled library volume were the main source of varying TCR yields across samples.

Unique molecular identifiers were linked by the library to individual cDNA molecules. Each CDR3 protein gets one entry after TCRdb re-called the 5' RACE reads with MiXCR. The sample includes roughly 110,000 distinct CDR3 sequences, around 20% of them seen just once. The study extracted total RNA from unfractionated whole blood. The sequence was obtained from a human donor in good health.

For the CDR3, the DNA is TGTGCCAGTAGCCTACTCAACCGGAATGAGCAGTTCTTC. It specifies CASSLLNRNEQFF. The chain recombines TRBV19 with TRBJ2-1; D gene uncertain. V lost 6 bases and J lost 7, with 13 bases in between. The CDR3 contains 13 residues. CDR1 is LNHDA and CDR2 is SQIVND in the germline V gene (reference sequence).